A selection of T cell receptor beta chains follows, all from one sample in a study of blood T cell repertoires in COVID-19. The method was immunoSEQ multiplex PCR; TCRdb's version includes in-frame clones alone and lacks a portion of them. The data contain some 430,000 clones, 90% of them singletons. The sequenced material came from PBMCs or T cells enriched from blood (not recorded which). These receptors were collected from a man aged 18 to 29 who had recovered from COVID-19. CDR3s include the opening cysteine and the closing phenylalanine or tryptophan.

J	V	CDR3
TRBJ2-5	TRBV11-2	CASSSRGAGLKQETQYF
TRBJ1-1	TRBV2	CASSEIDRYTEAFF
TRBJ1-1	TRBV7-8	CASRGSGQPNTEAFF
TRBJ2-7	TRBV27	CASSPLGATTTYEQYF
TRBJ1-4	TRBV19	CASRSTGKVTNEKLFF
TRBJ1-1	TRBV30	CAWRVVRGNSEAFF
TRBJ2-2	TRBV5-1	CASSFSGAAGELFF
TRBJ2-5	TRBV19	CASSISFLRSEWETQYF
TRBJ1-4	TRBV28	CASSPDISTNEKLFF
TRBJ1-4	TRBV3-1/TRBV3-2	CASSQGQGGEKLFF
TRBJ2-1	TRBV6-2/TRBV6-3	CASSRSGTTLANEQFF
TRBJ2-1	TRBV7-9	CASSLSRLADGDNEQFF
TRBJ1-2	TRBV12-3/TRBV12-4	CASSSDGGGYTF
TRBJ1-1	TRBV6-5	CASSATGETEAFF
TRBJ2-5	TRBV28	CASRGTSGSGETQYF
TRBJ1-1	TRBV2	CARRDRGLYTEAFF
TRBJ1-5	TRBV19	CASSMDSTSIRNQPQHF
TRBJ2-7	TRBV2	CASSGELVARQYF